These T cell receptor beta chains were read from a single sample in a study of T-cell memory formation after mild COVID-19. Using its own MiXCR run on the 5' RACE reads, TCRdb lists one record per CDR3 protein. The sample has about 100,000 distinct CDR3 sequences; over 8.5% are singletons. The source material was PBMCs or a T cell subset sorted from them (not recorded which). These receptors all stem from a young man who had mild COVID-19 (a few samples of this study predate the infection). Cell type and time point are not known. CDR3s include the opening cysteine and the closing phenylalanine or tryptophan. The D gene is left open where the match is weak. The size field is filled for only some rows; it gives once, few, many or a size class.

clone size: NA
V gene: TRBV7-2
D gene: NA
J gene: TRBJ2-5
CDR3 DNA: TGTGCCAGCAGCTTAGCGGGAGCGACGGAGACCCAGTACTTC
CDR3 protein: CASSLAGATETQYF

clone size: NA
V gene: TRBV6-2/TRBV6-3
D gene: NA
J gene: TRBJ1-1
CDR3 DNA: TGTGCCAGCAGTTACCTGGGGGGCACTGAAGCTTTCTTT
CDR3 protein: CASSYLGGTEAFF

clone size: NA
V gene: TRBV5-1
D gene: NA
J gene: TRBJ2-7
CDR3 DNA: TGCGCCAGCAGCTTGGCCGGGAGCAGGAGCTCCTACGAGCAGTACTTC
CDR3 protein: CASSLAGSRSSYEQYF

clone size: NA
V gene: TRBV20-1
D gene: NA
J gene: TRBJ2-3
CDR3 DNA: TGCAGTGCTAGGGCTTCCGATACGCAGTATTTT
CDR3 protein: CSARASDTQYF

clone size: NA
V gene: TRBV27
D gene: NA
J gene: TRBJ1-2
CDR3 DNA: TGTGCCAGCAGAGCGCCAGGGGCGACCTATGGCTACACCTTC
CDR3 protein: CASRAPGATYGYTF

clone size: many
V gene: TRBV6-5
D gene: TRBD1
J gene: TRBJ2-1
CDR3 DNA: TGTGCCAGCTCACTGGGACAGAGCTCCTACAATGAGCAGTTCTTC
CDR3 protein: CASSLGQSSYNEQFF

clone size: few
V gene: TRBV7-2
D gene: NA
J gene: TRBJ2-7
CDR3 DNA: TGTGCCAGCAGCTTAGGGGGATTCGCCGAGCAGTACTTC
CDR3 protein: CASSLGGFAEQYF

clone size: NA
V gene: TRBV4-1
D gene: TRBD2
J gene: TRBJ2-3
CDR3 DNA: TGCGCCAGCAGCCAAGACCGGGAGGAGGCAGATACGCAGTATTTT
CDR3 protein: CASSQDREEADTQYF

clone size: few
V gene: TRBV7-9
D gene: NA
J gene: TRBJ1-1
CDR3 DNA: TGTGCCAGTACCATCCTCGGGGTTAACACTGAAGCTTTCTTT
CDR3 protein: CASTILGVNTEAFF

clone size: NA
V gene: TRBV3-1
D gene: NA
J gene: TRBJ2-2
CDR3 DNA: TGTGCCAGCAGCGGAACCGGGGAGCTGTTTTTT
CDR3 protein: CASSGTGELFF

clone size: few
V gene: TRBV5-5
D gene: NA
J gene: TRBJ2-1
CDR3 DNA: TGTGCCAGCAGTCTTATGACGAGCTCCTACAATGAGCAGTTCTTC
CDR3 protein: CASSLMTSSYNEQFF

clone size: NA
V gene: TRBV12-3/TRBV12-4
D gene: NA
J gene: TRBJ1-4
CDR3 DNA: TGTGCCAGCAGGGAGGGGGGCAGTGAAAAACTGTTTTTT
CDR3 protein: CASREGGSEKLFF

clone size: NA
V gene: TRBV7-9
D gene: NA
J gene: TRBJ2-5
CDR3 DNA: TGTGCCAGCAGCTTAGCTTCCGCCAGCCAAGAGACCCAGTACTTC
CDR3 protein: CASSLASASQETQYF

clone size: NA
V gene: TRBV4-2
D gene: NA
J gene: TRBJ1-1
CDR3 DNA: TGTGCCAGCAGCCCCAGCTTGGGGGAAGTGAACACTGAAGCTTTCTTT
CDR3 protein: CASSPSLGEVNTEAFF

clone size: many
V gene: TRBV29-1
D gene: TRBD1
J gene: TRBJ1-2
CDR3 DNA: TGCAGCGTTGGAGGGGGCGCGAGTTATGGCTACACCTTC
CDR3 protein: CSVGGGASYGYTF

clone size: NA
V gene: TRBV5-1
D gene: TRBD1
J gene: TRBJ2-3
CDR3 DNA: TGCGCCAGCAGCCCCAGGGGACAGGGGACCGCAGATACGCAGTATTTT
CDR3 protein: CASSPRGQGTADTQYF

clone size: few
V gene: TRBV6-5
D gene: NA
J gene: TRBJ2-1
CDR3 DNA: TGTGCCAGCAGTTACGGCTCAGGTCTAGGTGAGCAGTTCTTC
CDR3 protein: CASSYGSGLGEQFF

clone size: few
V gene: TRBV4-1
D gene: TRBD1
J gene: TRBJ2-3
CDR3 DNA: TGCGCCAGCAGCCAATGGCCCGGGACAGATGGAGATACGCAGTATTTT
CDR3 protein: CASSQWPGTDGDTQYF

clone size: NA
V gene: TRBV12-3/TRBV12-4
D gene: NA
J gene: TRBJ2-3
CDR3 DNA: TGTGCCAGCAGGTTCGCAGATACGCAGTATTTT
CDR3 protein: CASRFADTQYF

clone size: NA
V gene: TRBV5-1
D gene: NA
J gene: TRBJ2-3
CDR3 DNA: TGCGCCAGCAGCCCAGTAACCCTATCCACAGATACGCAGTATTTT
CDR3 protein: CASSPVTLSTDTQYF

clone size: few
V gene: TRBV7-9
D gene: TRBD2
J gene: TRBJ2-1
CDR3 DNA: TGTGCCAGCAGCTCGCCTAGCGGGTACAATGAGCAGTTCTTC
CDR3 protein: CASSSPSGYNEQFF

clone size: NA
V gene: TRBV20-1
D gene: NA
J gene: TRBJ1-5
CDR3 DNA: TGCAGTGCTGGGTCACCCAAAGGAGGTCAGCCCCAGCATTTT
CDR3 protein: CSAGSPKGGQPQHF

clone size: few
V gene: TRBV7-6
D gene: NA
J gene: TRBJ2-5
CDR3 DNA: TGTGCCAGCAGTTCACTGAAGTGGGAGACCCAGTACTTC
CDR3 protein: CASSSLKWETQYF

clone size: few
V gene: TRBV27
D gene: NA
J gene: TRBJ1-4
CDR3 DNA: TGTGCCAGCAGGAAGCTGGCGACTAATGAAAAACTGTTTTTT
CDR3 protein: CASRKLATNEKLFF

clone size: few
V gene: TRBV7-9
D gene: NA
J gene: TRBJ2-1
CDR3 DNA: TGTGCCAGCAGCTCCCCCCTGGGAGCGCCGGAGCAGTTCTTC
CDR3 protein: CASSSPLGAPEQFF

clone size: few
V gene: TRBV18
D gene: NA
J gene: TRBJ2-7
CDR3 DNA: TGTGCCAGCTCACCTTACGGATCCTACGAGCAGTACTTC
CDR3 protein: CASSPYGSYEQYF

clone size: few
V gene: TRBV15
D gene: TRBD2
J gene: TRBJ2-1
CDR3 DNA: TGTGCCACCAGTCTTCCTAGCGGGGGCTCCTACAATGAGCAGTTCTTC
CDR3 protein: CATSLPSGGSYNEQFF

clone size: many
V gene: TRBV7-3
D gene: NA
J gene: TRBJ2-1
CDR3 DNA: TGTGCCAGCAGCTTAGGTCAGGGCCTGTACAATGAGCAGTTCTTC
CDR3 protein: CASSLGQGLYNEQFF

clone size: many
V gene: TRBV7-3
D gene: NA
J gene: TRBJ2-1
CDR3 DNA: TGTGCCAGCAGCCCCTCGCTTAGCCCGTCCTACAATGAGCAGTTCTTC
CDR3 protein: CASSPSLSPSYNEQFF

clone size: NA
V gene: TRBV5-5
D gene: TRBD1
J gene: TRBJ1-4
CDR3 DNA: TGTGCCAGCAGCTCCGACAGGGGTAATGAAAAACTGTTTTTT
CDR3 protein: CASSSDRGNEKLFF

clone size: few
V gene: TRBV5-5
D gene: NA
J gene: TRBJ1-5
CDR3 DNA: TGTGCCAGCAGCTTGGCGGCCCTCAGTGGTCAGCCCCAGCATTTT
CDR3 protein: CASSLAALSGQPQHF

clone size: many
V gene: TRBV7-2
D gene: TRBD2
J gene: TRBJ2-5
CDR3 DNA: TGTGCCAGCAGCTCTCTAGCGGGGGGTCCCCAAGAGACCCAGTACTTC
CDR3 protein: CASSSLAGGPQETQYF

clone size: many
V gene: TRBV4-3
D gene: NA
J gene: TRBJ2-1
CDR3 DNA: TGCGCCAGCAGCCAAGTTGAGGGGGGGCCCTACAATGAGCAGTTCTTC
CDR3 protein: CASSQVEGGPYNEQFF

clone size: NA
V gene: TRBV4-2
D gene: NA
J gene: TRBJ1-1
CDR3 DNA: TGTGCCAGCAGCCACCGGGACGGGAACACTGAAGCTTTCTTT
CDR3 protein: CASSHRDGNTEAFF

clone size: NA
V gene: TRBV7-2
D gene: NA
J gene: TRBJ1-6
CDR3 DNA: TGTGCCAGCGATACCCAGAGCTCCTATAATTCACCCCTCCACTTT
CDR3 protein: CASDTQSSYNSPLHF

clone size: few
V gene: TRBV6-2/TRBV6-3
D gene: NA
J gene: TRBJ1-2
CDR3 DNA: TGTGCCAGCAGTTACTCGGAAGGACAGTTGAACTATGGCTACACCTTC
CDR3 protein: CASSYSEGQLNYGYTF

clone size: NA
V gene: TRBV6-5
D gene: NA
J gene: TRBJ1-2
CDR3 DNA: TGTGCCAGCAGCTGGGGGGGTCCCTATGGCTACACCTTC
CDR3 protein: CASSWGGPYGYTF

clone size: NA
V gene: TRBV7-1
D gene: NA
J gene: TRBJ2-1
CDR3 DNA: TGTGCCAGCAGCTCTCGACAGGGAGGGCACTACAATGAGCAGTTCTTC
CDR3 protein: CASSSRQGGHYNEQFF

clone size: NA
V gene: TRBV6-4
D gene: NA
J gene: TRBJ1-5
CDR3 DNA: TGTGCCAGCAGTGACTGGAACACAGGGTCCAATCAGCCCCAGCATTTT
CDR3 protein: CASSDWNTGSNQPQHF

clone size: NA
V gene: TRBV4-1
D gene: TRBD1
J gene: TRBJ1-1
CDR3 DNA: TGCGCCAGCAGCGCACCCGGGACAGTCTATGAAGCTTTCTTT
CDR3 protein: CASSAPGTVYEAFF

clone size: NA
V gene: TRBV7-9
D gene: TRBD1
J gene: TRBJ1-2
CDR3 DNA: TGTGCCAGCAGCTCCCTCCAGGGGGTAGTCTATGGCTACACCTTC
CDR3 protein: CASSSLQGVVYGYTF

clone size: many
V gene: TRBV12-3/TRBV12-4
D gene: TRBD2
J gene: TRBJ2-3
CDR3 DNA: TGTGCCAGCAGTTCGGGACTAGCCGTCACAGATACGCAGTATTTT
CDR3 protein: CASSSGLAVTDTQYF

clone size: NA
V gene: TRBV12-3/TRBV12-4
D gene: TRBD1
J gene: TRBJ1-4
CDR3 DNA: TGTGCCAGCAGTCCGGGACAGACTAATGAAAAACTGTTTTTT
CDR3 protein: CASSPGQTNEKLFF

clone size: medium-sized
V gene: TRBV4-2
D gene: NA
J gene: TRBJ2-1
CDR3 DNA: TGTGCCAGCAGCCAAGATAGGGGGGGGGTCTACAATGAGCAGTTCTTC
CDR3 protein: CASSQDRGGVYNEQFF

clone size: many
V gene: TRBV2
D gene: NA
J gene: TRBJ2-2
CDR3 DNA: TGTGCCAGCAGGCAGCGTTTGGGTAGGAACACCGGGGAGCTGTTTTTT
CDR3 protein: CASRQRLGRNTGELFF

clone size: NA
V gene: TRBV7-8
D gene: TRBD2
J gene: TRBJ2-5
CDR3 DNA: TGTGCCAGCAGCTCGGGACTAGCGGGGGGAGGTGGAACCCAGTACTTC
CDR3 protein: CASSSGLAGGGGTQYF

clone size: few
V gene: TRBV5-1
D gene: NA
J gene: TRBJ2-3
CDR3 DNA: TGCGCCAGCAGCTTGACGCAAACTAGCACAGATACGCAGTATTTT
CDR3 protein: CASSLTQTSTDTQYF

clone size: many
V gene: TRBV5-1
D gene: TRBD2
J gene: TRBJ2-1
CDR3 DNA: TGCGCCAGCAGCTTTGGCGGGGGGAATTACAATGAGCAGTTCTTC
CDR3 protein: CASSFGGGNYNEQFF

clone size: many
V gene: TRBV19
D gene: TRBD2
J gene: TRBJ2-1
CDR3 DNA: TGTGCCAGTAGTAAGACTAGCGGCTCCTACAATGAGCAGTTCTTC
CDR3 protein: CASSKTSGSYNEQFF